These 30 T cell receptor beta chains originate from one sample sequenced in a study of T cells in Graves' hyperthyroidism and ophthalmopathy. Researchers amplified the TCR beta CDR3 regions from RNA transcripts. The HTBI primer set served for first-round RT-PCR of the TCR CDR3. TCRdb independently ran MiXCR on the multiplex PCR reads; one entry per CDR3 protein. The sample records some 550,000 distinct CDR3 sequences, approximately 15% being singletons. Material for sequencing was blood. The receptors here all came from a middle-aged woman with Graves' ophthalmopathy.

In its sample, this clonotype was seen a few times. This chain uses TRBV20-1 with TRBJ1-5; D is ambiguous. CDR1 is DFQATT, CDR2 SNEGSKA, per germline (reference sequence). V dropped 6 bases and J dropped 1 base, with 13 bases sitting between them. The CDR3 spans 14 residues. CDR3: CSAQSGLSNQPQHF. CDR3 nucleotides: TGCAGTGCCCAGAGTGGCCTAAGCAATCAGCCCCAGCATTTT.

The CDR3 nucleotides read TGTGCCAGCAGCCTAAATGACGGACGGGCCCATGAGCAGTTCTTC. It specifies CASSLNDGRAHEQFF. The chain carries TRBV7-9 and TRBJ2-1; D unresolved. Germline CDR1 SEHNR, CDR2 FQNEAQ (reference sequence). This CDR3 comprises 15 residues. Deletions cut 5 bases from V and 8 bases from J, with 19 bases between.

The genes are TRBV3-1 and TRBJ1-4, with a weak D call TRBD1 (6 bases). Trimming stripped 4 bases from V and 8 bases from J, with 17 bases between. This CDR3 contains 15 residues. CDR1 LGHDT and CDR2 YNNKEL come from the germline V gene (reference sequence). CDR3 residues: CASSPLGAMREKLFF. DNA of the CDR3: TGTGCCAGCAGCCCCCTGGGGGCAATGAGAGAAAAACTGTTTTTT.

Ten or more counts support this clonotype. The chain uses TRBV20-1 and TRBJ1-1; D is possibly TRBD1 (5 bases). The CDR3 is made up of 13 amino acids. The V end lost 0 bases, the J end lost 6 bases, and 11 bases lay between the germline ends. In germline, CDR1 is DFQATT, CDR2 SNEGSKA (reference sequence). The CDR3 region is CSARDPGVAEAFF. In nucleotides, the CDR3 is TGCAGTGCTAGAGACCCGGGGGTCGCTGAAGCTTTCTTT.

This clonotype was recorded at least ten times. This rearrangement joins TRBV12-3 or TRBV12-4 to TRBJ1-1; 7 bases fit TRBD1. The CDR3 covers 15 residues. Trimming took 5 bases from V and 1 from J; bases not matched to a gene: 7. CDR3 amino acids: CASSGEGQRNTEAFF. The CDR3 DNA follows: TGTGCCAGCAGTGGGGAGGGACAGCGGAACACTGAAGCTTTCTTT.

This clonotype was recorded at least ten times. This chain uses TRBV6-1 with TRBJ1-6, with 8 bases aligning to TRBD1. The CDR3 extends over 18 amino acids. The germline V gene has CDR1 MNHNS and CDR2 SASEGT. The trim removed 6 bases at V and 9 bases at J, leaving 19 bases unmatched. The CDR3: CASSTPDRAAGSGSPLHF. Written as DNA, the CDR3 is TGTGCCAGCAGCACCCCGGACAGGGCGGCCGGTAGCGGTTCACCCCTCCACTTT.

This clonotype was counted ten times or more. CDR3 in DNA: TGTGCCAGCAGTGTGAGCGTGGGCTCAACCAAAAACATTCAGTACTTC. Its translation is CASSVSVGSTKNIQYF. V is TRBV2 and J is TRBJ2-4; D ambiguous. The CDR3 covers 16 residues. Germline CDR1 reads SNHLY; CDR2 reads FYNNEI. The ends were cut back, 4 bases at V and 2 bases at J, with 15 bases in the middle.

The chain recombines TRBV28 with TRBJ1-1; 8 nucleotides agree with TRBD1. Trimming at V came to 6 bases and at J to 6 bases, leaving 6 bases not matched to a gene. Germline-derived CDR1 and CDR2 are MDHEN and SYDVKM. CDR3 length equals 13 residues. CDR3 DNA: TGTGCCAGCAGCTTGGACAGGGCGGCTGAAGCTTTCTTT. It codes for CASSLDRAAEAFF.

This clonotype was seen repeatedly, ten times or more. The chain joins TRBV18 to TRBJ2-3, with TRBD2 identical over 11 bases. The V and J ends lost 3 bases and 8 bases, in that order; junction bases with no gene match: 13. The CDR3 has 17 residues. Germline CDR1 is KGHSH and CDR2 is LQKENI. CDR3: CASSPTSGALTAATQYF. For the CDR3, the DNA is TGTGCCAGCTCACCGACTAGCGGGGCCTTAACCGCCGCTACGCAGTATTTT.

This clonotype was observed at least ten times. The V gene is TRBV6-2 or TRBV6-3, the J gene TRBJ2-7, with TRBD1 as a possible D gene (5 bases). The germline V gene encodes CDR1 MNHEY and CDR2 SVGEGT. The CDR3 runs 14 residues. V lost 5 bases to trimming and J lost 5 bases, with 16 bases between them. The CDR3 DNA reads as TGTGCCAGCAGTATAGGACAAAGTAGCAACGAGCAGTACTTC. The encoded protein is CASSIGQSSNEQYF.

The table lists this clonotype with a few counts. V and J are TRBV24-1 and TRBJ2-1; 11 bases fit TRBD2. The length of the CDR3 is 18 residues. V gave up 4 bases and J gave up 6 bases; unmatched junction bases: 13. Germline CDR1 reads KGHDR; CDR2 reads SFDVKD. The CDR3 region has the DNA TGTGCCACCAGTGACCCGTCTTCTGTAGCGGGAGGGACCAATGAGCAGTTCTTC. This sequence encodes CATSDPSSVAGGTNEQFF.

This clonotype was recorded at least ten times. The chain has TRBV7-6 and TRBJ2-5; 7 bases match TRBD1. The germline V gene has CDR1 SGHVS and CDR2 FNYEAQ. This CDR3 contains 15 residues. The trim removed 7 bases at V and 5 bases at J, leaving 13 bases unmatched. The CDR3 loop is CASTYSGGPRETQYF. Written as DNA, the CDR3 is TGTGCCAGCACATACTCAGGGGGTCCTCGGGAGACCCAGTACTTC.

This clonotype was seen at least ten times. The V and J genes are TRBV20-1 and TRBJ2-1; 9 positions match TRBD2. Trimming cost V 7 bases and J 10 bases; bases outside gene matches: 5. This CDR3 spans 11 amino acids. CDR1 is DFQATT and CDR2 is SNEGSKA in the germline V gene (reference sequence). CDR3 sequence reads: CSGASGNEQFF. CDR3 nucleotides: TGCAGTGGTGCTAGCGGGAACGAGCAGTTCTTC.

J is TRBJ2-5 and V is TRBV19, with 10 bases matching TRBD2. Germline CDR1 and CDR2: LNHDA and SQIVND (reference sequence). V lost 4 bases and J lost 7; bases outside the gene matches: 9. This CDR3 has 15 residues. The CDR3 coding sequence is TGTGCCAGTAGTACCAACGGACTAGCGGTCGGGACCCAGTACTTC. The encoded protein is CASSTNGLAVGTQYF.

About this clonotype itself: This may stem from a read error, because a much larger clone lies one nucleotide away. J is TRBJ2-5 and V is TRBV28; 7 positions agree with TRBD2. The CDR3 is made up of 11 amino acids. Looked up from germline, CDR1 is MDHEN and CDR2 is SYDVKM. The CDR3 DNA is TGTGCCACCGGGAGGTGGGAGACCCGGTACTTC. It is translated as CATGRWETRYF.

This clonotype was seen many times. The chain carries TRBV30 and TRBJ2-7; the D gene is possibly TRBD2 (5 bases). The CDR3 sequence is 13 residues long. V lost 5 bases and J 6 bases, leaving 17 bases between the germline ends. CDR1 and CDR2 (germline): GTSNPN, SVGIG (reference sequence). The CDR3 DNA reads as TGTGCCTGGGCAAGAAGGTTACGGGGCGAGCAGTACTTC. It yields the protein CAWARRLRGEQYF.

The chain carries TRBV10-1 and TRBJ2-3; 10 positions match TRBD2. Per germline, CDR1 WNHNN and CDR2 SYGVQD (reference sequence). Germline trimming cut 7 bases from V and 1 base from J; bases unmatched to any gene: 5. The length of the CDR3 is 15 residues. Here the CDR3 reads CASKAGTSGTDTQYF. CDR3 nucleotide sequence: TGCGCCAGCAAAGCCGGGACTAGCGGCACAGATACGCAGTATTTT.

In its sample, this clonotype was seen many times. This chain connects TRBV5-1 to TRBJ2-7; D gene uncertain. Germline assignment: CDR1 SGHRS and CDR2 YFSETQ. The CDR3 is 15 amino acids. V dropped 4 bases and J dropped 1 base, with 15 bases sitting between them. The CDR3 sequence is CASSPRVFESYEQYF. CDR3 coding DNA: TGCGCCAGCAGCCCCAGAGTGTTCGAATCCTACGAGCAGTACTTC.

V gene TRBV2 combines with J gene TRBJ1-5; 9 nucleotides match TRBD1. The germline V gene encodes CDR1 SNHLY and CDR2 FYNNEI. This CDR3 is built from 21 residues. V gave up 6 bases and J gave up 1 base; unmatched junction bases: 22. In nucleotides, the CDR3 is TGTGCCAGCAGCGAATCCTGGACAGGGGTCACAGGGGGGAACAGCAATCAGCCCCAGCATTTT. Encoded protein: CASSESWTGVTGGNSNQPQHF.

V gene TRBV27 combines with J gene TRBJ2-3; D remains ambiguous. Between the trimmed V and J ends, which lost 2 bases and 0 bases, there was a span of 9 bases. The CDR3 consists of 15 residues. Per germline, CDR1 MNHEY and CDR2 SMNVEV (reference sequence). CDR3 DNA: TGTGCCAGCAGTTTAGTTCATAGCAGCACAGATACGCAGTATTTT. Its protein product is CASSLVHSSTDTQYF.

This clonotype was picked up many times. The chain couples TRBV2 to TRBJ2-5, with D perhaps matching TRBD2 (6 bases). The CDR3 sequence is 14 residues long. Germline values: CDR1 SNHLY, CDR2 FYNNEI. The V end was cut by 2 bases, the J end by 3 bases, with 10 bases between. CDR3 coding DNA: TGTGCCAGCAGTGAATGGCCGGGAGAAGAGACCCAGTACTTC. Translated, it gives CASSEWPGEETQYF.

This clonotype turned up a few times. V and J are TRBV5-8 and TRBJ2-5, with TRBD2 matching 7 bases. Germline values: CDR1 SGHTS, CDR2 YDEGEE. Trimming removed 0 bases from V and 5 bases from J; junction bases left unmatched: 10. The CDR3 has 16 residues. The CDR3 loop is CASSLGTDGRKETQYF. As DNA, the CDR3 is TGTGCCAGCAGCTTGGGGACTGACGGGAGGAAGGAGACCCAGTACTTC.

Ten or more counts support this clonotype. The chain carries TRBV28 and TRBJ2-7; 7 nucleotides agree with TRBD2. V lost 9 bases to trimming and J lost 1 base; unmatched junction nucleotides: 12. Germline V gene lookup returns CDR1 MDHEN and CDR2 SYDVKM. The CDR3 runs to 15 residues. CDR3 in amino acids: CASTPRREISYEQYF. In DNA, the CDR3 is TGTGCCAGTACTCCTCGGCGGGAGATTTCCTACGAGCAGTACTTC.

This clonotype was seen a handful of times. CDR3 nucleotides: TGTGCCAGCAGCTCCCCGGCCGGGGAGCTGTTTTTT. Encoded protein: CASSSPAGELFF. This sequence joins TRBV7-9 and TRBJ2-2; D gene unclear. Per the germline V gene, CDR1 is SEHNR and CDR2 is FQNEAQ (reference sequence). The CDR3 consists of 12 residues. The V and J ends lost 4 bases and 6 bases respectively, with 6 bases between them.

Of note for this clonotype: In this CDR3 the conserved last residue, phenylalanine or tryptophan, is missing, so a read error is likely. This sequence joins TRBV28 and TRBJ2-7; D gene unclear. Germline V gives CDR1 MDHEN, CDR2 SYDVKM. The CDR3 totals 14 residues. The chain's CDR3 is CASSLEGLVYEQYL. CDR3 coding DNA: TGCGCCAGCAGTTTGGAAGGGTTAGTCTACGAGCAGTACTTG.

Of note for this clonotype: A much larger clone differs from this one at a single base, so this may be a read error. The rearrangement links TRBV20-1 to TRBJ1-1; TRBD1 matches 7 bases. Germline assignment: CDR1 DFQATT and CDR2 SNEGSKA (reference sequence). V dropped 3 bases and J dropped 1; count of bases not matched to a gene: 5. The CDR3 runs 14 residues. The CDR3, as DNA: TGCAGTGCTAGCCTCAACAGGGGGAACACTGAAGCTTTCTTT. It specifies CSASLNRGNTEAFF.

This sequence joins TRBV7-6 and TRBJ2-1; 9 bases line up with TRBD1. CDR1 and CDR2 (germline): SGHVS, FNYEAQ. Germline trimming cut 5 bases from V and 4 bases from J; bases unmatched to any gene: 6. This CDR3 has 15 residues. CDR3 residues: CASSGWTGAYNEQFF. CDR3 sequence (DNA): TGTGCCAGCAGCGGTTGGACAGGGGCATACAATGAGCAGTTCTTC.

This clonotype appeared many times. The rearrangement joins TRBV2 to TRBJ2-7; 7 bases map to TRBD1. The ends lost 7 bases at V and 5 bases at J; junction bases unmatched: 8. Germline V CDR1 and CDR2: SNHLY, FYNNEI. The CDR3 runs 13 residues. In DNA, the CDR3 is TGTGCCAGCAAGGTCCAGGGGGACCACGAGCAGTACTTC. The encoded protein is CASKVQGDHEQYF.

This clonotype was found many times. The V and J genes are TRBV7-3 and TRBJ2-3; TRBD2 is a possible D gene (5 bases). CDR3 length: 17 residues. The V gene's germline CDR1 is SGHTA and CDR2 FQGTGA. The V gene lost 0 bases and the J gene lost 0 bases, with 13 bases spanning the gap. The DNA of the CDR3 is TGTGCCAGCAGCTTAACCTGGAGGAGCGTTAGCACAGATACGCAGTATTTT. Its protein product is CASSLTWRSVSTDTQYF.

This clonotype was found many times. The V gene is TRBV2, the J gene TRBJ1-2; D unclear. Germline V CDR1 and CDR2: SNHLY, FYNNEI. CDR3 length equals 14 residues. V was clipped by 5 bases and J by 4 bases, with 14 bases between them. CDR3 coding DNA: TGTGCCAGCAGTAAAGGCCAAGGGATCTATGGCTACACCTTC. Translation: CASSKGQGIYGYTF.